These T cell receptor beta chains were read from a single sample in a study of blood T cells in healthy people across ages. One entry per CDR3 protein, called by TCRdb with MiXCR from the 5' RACE reads. There are roughly 700,000 distinct CDR3 sequences in the sample; 45% to 50% occur only once, and about 32% lies in the top ten. Sequences were obtained from blood. These receptors originate from an older woman in good health. Both conserved end residues are part of each CDR3. D genes are given only for firm matches. Not all rows give a size; the values are once, few, many and, for expanded clones, a class.

D gene	V gene	clone size	CDR3 length	J gene	CDR3 DNA	CDR3 protein
TRBD2	TRBV27	NA	14	TRBJ2-5	TGTGCCAGCCAGACTAGCGGGAGGGGGACGACCCAGTACTTC	CASQTSGRGTTQYF
NA	TRBV5-1	NA	14	TRBJ1-1	TGCGCCAGCAGCTCGGGACGGACTAGGACTGAAGCTTTCTTT	CASSSGRTRTEAFF
TRBD1	TRBV20-1	NA	14	TRBJ2-7	TGCAGTGCTAGCTGGGACAGGGAAGGCTACGAGCAGTACTTC	CSASWDREGYEQYF
NA	TRBV20-1	NA	11	TRBJ1-1	TGCAGTGGGGGGGGGGACACTGAAGCTTTCTTT	CSGGGDTEAFF
NA	TRBV20-1	NA	16	TRBJ1-5	TGCAGTGCTCACCAAACAGGGAAGATGAGCAATCAGCCCCAGCATTTT	CSAHQTGKMSNQPQHF
NA	TRBV2	few	14	TRBJ2-5	TGTGCCAGCAGTAAGACCGCTTCCCAGGAGACTCAGTACTTC	CASSKTASQETQYF
NA	TRBV3-1	NA	15	TRBJ2-3	TGTGCCAGCAGCCAACCGGGAATCTCTACAGATACGCAGTATTTT	CASSQPGISTDTQYF
TRBD2	TRBV9	few	16	TRBJ2-1	TGTGCCAGCAGCGTAGGACTAGCGAACTCCTACAATGAGCAGTTCTTC	CASSVGLANSYNEQFF
NA	TRBV7-3	NA	17	TRBJ2-2	TGTGCCAGCAGCCGACTTCCCAGGGGTCGGGACACCGGGGAGCTGTTTTTT	CASSRLPRGRDTGELFF
TRBD2	TRBV14	NA	16	TRBJ2-7	TGTGCCAGCAGCCCTTTCCGCGGGAGTGCCTACGACGAGCAGTACTTC	CASSPFRGSAYDEQYF
NA	TRBV18	NA	12	TRBJ1-2	TGTGCCAGCTCTCGGGATTTGGATGGCTACACCTTC	CASSRDLDGYTF
TRBD2	TRBV14	NA	17	TRBJ2-1	TGTGCCAGCACCCAGAGGACTAGCGGGAGGGCATACAATGAGCAGTTCTTC	CASTQRTSGRAYNEQFF
TRBD1	TRBV28	once	13	TRBJ2-4	TGTGCCACCGGGACAGCCCAGGGGAACATTCAGTACTTC	CATGTAQGNIQYF
NA	TRBV20-1	NA	13	TRBJ2-5	TGCAGTGCTAGTCGCCTCTCGGGGGAGACCCAGTACTTC	CSASRLSGETQYF
NA	TRBV18	NA	16	TRBJ1-1	TGTGCCAGCTCACCAGGGGGGGATTACGAGGTCACTGAAGCTTTCTTT	CASSPGGDYEVTEAFF
TRBD1	TRBV28	few	13	TRBJ2-5	TGTGCCAGCAGTTTAGGGGACAGGGAGACCCAGTACTTC	CASSLGDRETQYF
NA	TRBV18	NA	13	TRBJ1-5	TGTGCCAGCTCAGGGACCGATAATCAGCCCCAGCATTTT	CASSGTDNQPQHF
NA	TRBV21-1	NA	15	TRBJ2-3	TGTGCCAGCAGTCCAACTCAGGGACTAGCAGATACGCAGTATTTT	CASSPTQGLADTQYF
TRBD1	TRBV28	few	14	TRBJ2-7	TGTGCCAGCAGGACCGGGACAGAGTTCTACGAGCAGTACTTC	CASRTGTEFYEQYF
TRBD1	TRBV12-3/TRBV12-4	few	15	TRBJ2-1	TGTGCCAGCAGTTTGGCGGGACAGGGGTTAGATGAGCAGTTCTTC	CASSLAGQGLDEQFF
TRBD1	TRBV9	NA	15	TRBJ2-1	TGTGCCTGCAGCGCCCCGGGACAGGGTACCCATGAGCAGTTCTTC	CACSAPGQGTHEQFF
NA	TRBV5-1	NA	13	TRBJ1-4	TGCGCCAGCACCCCTGAAGTGGGGGAAAAACTGTTTTTT	CASTPEVGEKLFF
NA	TRBV5-1	once	14	TRBJ1-1	TGCGCCAGCAGCTTGGGACTCCCGGGGACTGAAGCTTTCTTT	CASSLGLPGTEAFF
NA	TRBV24-1	few	16	TRBJ2-3	TGTGCCACCAGTGATCCCGGACTCGCCCCCACAGATACGCAGTATTTT	CATSDPGLAPTDTQYF
NA	TRBV28	NA	17	TRBJ2-3	TGTGCCAGCAGTCCCTTTCTGGGGACCATCGGGGAAGATACGCAGTATTTT	CASSPFLGTIGEDTQYF
TRBD1	TRBV5-8	few	14	TRBJ2-5	TGTGCCAGCAGCTCGGACAGGGGGCGAAGGGAGCAGTACTTC	CASSSDRGRREQYF
TRBD1	TRBV2	NA	15	TRBJ1-1	TGTGCCAGCAGTGGGCTCGGGACAGTGAACACTGAAGCTTTCTTT	CASSGLGTVNTEAFF
TRBD2	TRBV12-3/TRBV12-4	NA	16	TRBJ2-2	TGTGCCAGCACCGAGCTAGCGGGAGGGGTAACCGGGGAGCTGTTTTTT	CASTELAGGVTGELFF
TRBD1	TRBV7-9	NA	15	TRBJ2-5	TGTGCCAGCGGCCCTCGGACAGGGTTGCAAGAGACCCAGTACTTC	CASGPRTGLQETQYF
NA	TRBV20-1	NA	12	TRBJ1-1	TGCAGTGCCCAAGAAATGAACACTGAAGCTTTCTTT	CSAQEMNTEAFF
NA	TRBV29-1	few	12	TRBJ1-5	TGCAGCGTTGCGGAGGGCACTCAGCCCCAGCATTTT	CSVAEGTQPQHF
NA	TRBV7-2	NA	15	TRBJ1-1	TGTGCCAGCAGCCTAGCCGGACAGCTGAACACTGAAGCTTTCTTT	CASSLAGQLNTEAFF